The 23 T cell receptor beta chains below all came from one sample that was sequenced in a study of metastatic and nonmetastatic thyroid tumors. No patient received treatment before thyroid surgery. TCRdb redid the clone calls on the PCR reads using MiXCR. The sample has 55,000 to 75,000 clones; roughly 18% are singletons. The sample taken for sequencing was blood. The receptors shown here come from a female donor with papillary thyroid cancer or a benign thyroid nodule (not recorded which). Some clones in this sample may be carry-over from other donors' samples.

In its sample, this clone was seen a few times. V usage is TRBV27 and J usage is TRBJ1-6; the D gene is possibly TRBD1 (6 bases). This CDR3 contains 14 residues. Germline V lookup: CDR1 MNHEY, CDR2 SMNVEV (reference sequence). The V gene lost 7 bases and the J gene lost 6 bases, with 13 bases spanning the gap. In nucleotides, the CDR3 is TGTGCCAGCACCCTAGGGGGGGGTAATTCACCCCTCCACTTT. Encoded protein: CASTLGGGNSPLHF.

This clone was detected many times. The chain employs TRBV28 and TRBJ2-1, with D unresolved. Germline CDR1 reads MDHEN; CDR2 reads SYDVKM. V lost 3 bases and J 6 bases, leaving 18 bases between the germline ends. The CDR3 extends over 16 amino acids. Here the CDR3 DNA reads TGTGCCAGCAGTTTGGATCCAGGTTCCGTCACCAATGAGCAGTTCTTC. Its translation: CASSLDPGSVTNEQFF.

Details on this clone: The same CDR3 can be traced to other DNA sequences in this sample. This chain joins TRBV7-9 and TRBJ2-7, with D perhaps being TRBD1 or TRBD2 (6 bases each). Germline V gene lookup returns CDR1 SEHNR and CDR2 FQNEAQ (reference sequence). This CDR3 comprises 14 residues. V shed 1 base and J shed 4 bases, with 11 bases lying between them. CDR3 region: CASSLEGGGYEQYF. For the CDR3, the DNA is TGTGCCAGCAGCTTAGAGGGGGGTGGGTACGAGCAGTACTTC. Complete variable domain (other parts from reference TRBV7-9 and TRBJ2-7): DTGVSQNPRHKITKRGQNVTFRCDPISEHNRLYWYRQTLGQGPEFLTYFQNEAQLEKSRLLSDRFSAERPKGSFSTLEIQRTEQGDSAMYLCASSLEGGGYEQYFGPGTRLTVT.

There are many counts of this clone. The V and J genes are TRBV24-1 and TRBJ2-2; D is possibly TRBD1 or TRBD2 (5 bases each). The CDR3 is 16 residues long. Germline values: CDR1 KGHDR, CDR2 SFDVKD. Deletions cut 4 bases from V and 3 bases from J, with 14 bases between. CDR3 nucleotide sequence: TGTGCCACCAGTGAGTCGCCAGGGAGATACACCGGGGAGCTGTTTTTT. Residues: CATSESPGRYTGELFF.

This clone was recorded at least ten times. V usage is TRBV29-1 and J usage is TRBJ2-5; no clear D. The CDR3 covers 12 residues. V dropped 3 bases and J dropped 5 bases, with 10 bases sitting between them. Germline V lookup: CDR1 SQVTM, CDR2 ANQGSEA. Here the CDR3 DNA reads TGCAGCGTTGACGCAAACGGGGAGACCCAGTACTTC. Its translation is CSVDANGETQYF.

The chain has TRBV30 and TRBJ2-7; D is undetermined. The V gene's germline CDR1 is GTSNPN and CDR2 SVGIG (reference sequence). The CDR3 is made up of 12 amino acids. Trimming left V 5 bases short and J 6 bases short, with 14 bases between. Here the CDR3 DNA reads TGTGCCTGGCAGAGAGACGTCACCGAGCAGTACTTC. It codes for CAWQRDVTEQYF.

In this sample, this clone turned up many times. The CDR3 sequence is CASSEALGNQETQYF. In nucleotides, the CDR3 is TGTGCCAGCAGTGAAGCTCTGGGTAACCAAGAGACCCAGTACTTC. The chain carries TRBV6-1 and TRBJ2-5; D gene unclear. The V gene lost 0 bases and the J gene lost 0 bases, with 8 bases spanning the gap. The CDR3 extends over 15 amino acids. The germline V gene has CDR1 MNHNS and CDR2 SASEGT.

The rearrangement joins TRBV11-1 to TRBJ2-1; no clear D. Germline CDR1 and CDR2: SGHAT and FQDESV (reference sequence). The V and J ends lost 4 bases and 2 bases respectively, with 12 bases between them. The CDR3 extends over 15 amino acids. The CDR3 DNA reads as TGTGCCAGCAGCTCCTCCCAACCCCCCTACAATGAGCAGTTCTTC. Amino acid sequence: CASSSSQPPYNEQFF.

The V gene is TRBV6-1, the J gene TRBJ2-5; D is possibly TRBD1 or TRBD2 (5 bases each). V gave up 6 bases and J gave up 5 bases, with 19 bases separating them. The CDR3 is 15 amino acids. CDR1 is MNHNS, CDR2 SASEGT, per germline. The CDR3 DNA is TGTGCCAGCAGGAAGGATGGGGGTAGGTCGGAGACCCAGTACTTC. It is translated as CASRKDGGRSETQYF.

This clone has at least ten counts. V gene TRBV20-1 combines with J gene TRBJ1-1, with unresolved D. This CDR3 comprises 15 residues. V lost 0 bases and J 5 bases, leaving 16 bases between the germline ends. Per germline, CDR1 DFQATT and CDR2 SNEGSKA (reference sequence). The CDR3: CSARDFRESVTEAFF. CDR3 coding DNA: TGCAGTGCTAGAGATTTCCGGGAATCGGTGACTGAAGCTTTCTTT.

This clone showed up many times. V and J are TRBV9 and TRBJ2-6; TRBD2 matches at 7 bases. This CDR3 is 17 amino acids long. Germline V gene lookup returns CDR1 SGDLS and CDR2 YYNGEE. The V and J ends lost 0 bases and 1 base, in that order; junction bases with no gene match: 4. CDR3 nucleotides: TGTGCCAGCAGCGTAGGGCTAGCGGCGTCTGGGGCCAACGTCCTGACTTTC. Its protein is CASSVGLAASGANVLTF. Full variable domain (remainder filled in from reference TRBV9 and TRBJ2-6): DSGVTQTPKHLITATGQRVTLRCSPRSGDLSVYWYQQSLDQGLQFLIQYYNGEERAKGNILERFSAQQFPDLHSELNLSSLELGDSALYFCASSVGLAASGANVLTFGAGSRLTVL.

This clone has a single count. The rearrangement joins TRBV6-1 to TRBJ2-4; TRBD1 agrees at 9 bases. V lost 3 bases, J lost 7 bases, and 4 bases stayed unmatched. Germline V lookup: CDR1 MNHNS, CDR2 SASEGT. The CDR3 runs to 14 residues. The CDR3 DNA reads TGTGCCAGCAGTGAGGGACAGGGCAGTAACATTCAGTACTTC. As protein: CASSEGQGSNIQYF.

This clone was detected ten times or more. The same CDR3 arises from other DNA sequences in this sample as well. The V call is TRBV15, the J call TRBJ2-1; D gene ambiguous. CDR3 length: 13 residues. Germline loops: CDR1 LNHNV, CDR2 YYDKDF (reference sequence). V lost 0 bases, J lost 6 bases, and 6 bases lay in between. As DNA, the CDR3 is TGTGCCACCAGCAGAGACTACCCCAATGAGCAGTTCTTC. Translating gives CATSRDYPNEQFF.

The CDR3 loop reads CSARDGSGKSTGELFF. DNA of the CDR3: TGCAGTGCTAGAGATGGAAGCGGGAAGTCCACCGGGGAGCTGTTTTTT. The chain employs TRBV20-1 and TRBJ2-2; TRBD2 matches 7 bases. CDR3 size: 16 residues. Trimming took 0 bases from V and 4 from J; bases not matched to a gene: 8. Germline lookup yields CDR1 DFQATT and CDR2 SNEGSKA (reference sequence).

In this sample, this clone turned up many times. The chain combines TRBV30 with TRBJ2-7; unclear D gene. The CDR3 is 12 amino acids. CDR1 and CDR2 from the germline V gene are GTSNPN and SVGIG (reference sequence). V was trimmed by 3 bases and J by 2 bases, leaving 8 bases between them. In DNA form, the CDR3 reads TGTGCCTGGAGGGCAGACACCTACGAGCAGTACTTC. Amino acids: CAWRADTYEQYF. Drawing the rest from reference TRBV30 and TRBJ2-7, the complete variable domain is SQTIHQWPATLVQPVGSPLSLECTVEGTSNPNLYWYRQAAGRGLQLLFYSVGIGQISSEVPQNLSASRPQDRQFILSSKKLLLSDSGFYLCAWRADTYEQYFGPGTRLTVT.

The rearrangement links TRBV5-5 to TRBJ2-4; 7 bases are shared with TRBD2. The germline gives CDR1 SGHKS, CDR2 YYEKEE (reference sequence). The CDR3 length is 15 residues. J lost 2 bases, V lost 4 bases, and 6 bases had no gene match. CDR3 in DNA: TGTGCCAGCAGCCTCCGGGAGGACCCCAAAAACATTCAGTACTTC. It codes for CASSLREDPKNIQYF.

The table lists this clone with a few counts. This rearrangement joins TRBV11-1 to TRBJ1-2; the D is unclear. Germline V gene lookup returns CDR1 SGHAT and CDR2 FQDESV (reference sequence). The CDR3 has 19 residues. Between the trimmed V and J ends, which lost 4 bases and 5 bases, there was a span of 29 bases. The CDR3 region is CASSSGRSGLPYSSYGYTF. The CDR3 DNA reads TGTGCCAGCAGCTCGGGCCGATCGGGATTACCTTACTCATCGTATGGCTACACCTTC.

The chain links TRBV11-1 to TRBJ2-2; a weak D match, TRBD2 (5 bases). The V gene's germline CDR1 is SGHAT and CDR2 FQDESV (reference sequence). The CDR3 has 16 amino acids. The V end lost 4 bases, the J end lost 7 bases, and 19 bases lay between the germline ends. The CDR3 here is CASSSLPGSSGGELFF. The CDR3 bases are TGTGCCAGCAGCTCCCTCCCGGGAAGCTCCGGCGGGGAGCTGTTTTTT. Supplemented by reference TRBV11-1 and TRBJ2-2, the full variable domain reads EAEVAQSPRYKITEKSQAVAFWCDPISGHATLYWYRQILGQGPELLVQFQDESVVDDSQLPKDRFSAERLKGVDSTLKIQPAELGDSAMYLCASSSLPGSSGGELFFGEGSRLTVL.

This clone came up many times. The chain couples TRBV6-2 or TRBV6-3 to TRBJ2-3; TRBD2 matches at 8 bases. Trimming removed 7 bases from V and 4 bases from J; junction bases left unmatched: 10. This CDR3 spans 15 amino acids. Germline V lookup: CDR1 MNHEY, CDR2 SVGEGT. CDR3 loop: CASTIQSGSSDTQYF. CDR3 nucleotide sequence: TGTGCCAGCACCATCCAAAGCGGGAGCTCAGATACGCAGTATTTT.

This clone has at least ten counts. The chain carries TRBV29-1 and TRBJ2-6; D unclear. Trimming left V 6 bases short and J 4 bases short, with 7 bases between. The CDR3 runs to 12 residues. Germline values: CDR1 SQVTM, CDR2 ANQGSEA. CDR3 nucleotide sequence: TGCAGCGTCCACCTGGGGGCCAACGTCCTGACTTTC. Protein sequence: CSVHLGANVLTF.

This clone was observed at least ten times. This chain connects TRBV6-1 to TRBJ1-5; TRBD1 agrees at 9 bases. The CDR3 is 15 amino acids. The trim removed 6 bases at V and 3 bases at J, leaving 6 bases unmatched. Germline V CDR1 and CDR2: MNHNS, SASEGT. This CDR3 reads CASRKGQGINQPQHF. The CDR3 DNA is TGTGCCAGCAGGAAGGGACAGGGAATCAATCAGCCCCAGCATTTT.

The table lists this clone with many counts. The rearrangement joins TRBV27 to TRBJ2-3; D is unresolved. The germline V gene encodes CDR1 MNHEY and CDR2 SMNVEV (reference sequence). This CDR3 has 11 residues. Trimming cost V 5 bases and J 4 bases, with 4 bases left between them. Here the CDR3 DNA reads TGTGCCAGCAGTACGTCAGATACGCAGTATTTT. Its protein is CASSTSDTQYF.

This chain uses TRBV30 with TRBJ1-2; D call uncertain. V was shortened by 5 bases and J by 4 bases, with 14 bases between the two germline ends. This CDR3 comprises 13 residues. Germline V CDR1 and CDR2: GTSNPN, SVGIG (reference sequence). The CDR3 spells CAWGIGWSYGYTF. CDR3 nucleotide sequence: TGTGCCTGGGGGATAGGCTGGAGCTATGGCTACACCTTC.